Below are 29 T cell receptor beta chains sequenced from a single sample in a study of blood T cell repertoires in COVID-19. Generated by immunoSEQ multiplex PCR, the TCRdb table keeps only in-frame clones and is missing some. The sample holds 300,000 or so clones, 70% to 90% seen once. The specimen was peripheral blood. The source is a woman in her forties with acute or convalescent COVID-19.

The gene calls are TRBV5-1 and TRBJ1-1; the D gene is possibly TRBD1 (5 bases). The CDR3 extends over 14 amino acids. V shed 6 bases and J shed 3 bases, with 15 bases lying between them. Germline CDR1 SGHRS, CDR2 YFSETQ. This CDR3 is CASNAGTSYTEAFF. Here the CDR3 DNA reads TGCGCCAGCAACGCCGGGACTTCTTACACTGAAGCTTTCTTT.

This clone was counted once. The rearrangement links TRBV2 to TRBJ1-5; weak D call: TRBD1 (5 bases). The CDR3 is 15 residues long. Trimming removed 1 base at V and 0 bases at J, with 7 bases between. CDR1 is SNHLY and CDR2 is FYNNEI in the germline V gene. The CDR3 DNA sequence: TGTGCCAGCAGTGAAGGACAGTATAGCAATCAGCCCCAGCATTTT. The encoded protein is CASSEGQYSNQPQHF.

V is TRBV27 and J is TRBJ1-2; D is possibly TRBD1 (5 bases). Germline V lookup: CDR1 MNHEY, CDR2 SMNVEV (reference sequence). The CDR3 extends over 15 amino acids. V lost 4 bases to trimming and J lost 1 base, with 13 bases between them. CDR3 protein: CASSSLPQGNYGYTF. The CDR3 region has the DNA TGTGCCAGCAGTTCACTCCCCCAGGGTAACTATGGCTACACCTTC.

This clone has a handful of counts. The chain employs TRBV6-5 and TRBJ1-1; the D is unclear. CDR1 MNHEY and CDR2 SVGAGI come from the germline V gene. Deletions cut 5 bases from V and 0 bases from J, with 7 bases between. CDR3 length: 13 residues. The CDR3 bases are TGTGCCAGCAGTCTATATATGAACACTGAAGCTTTCTTT. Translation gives CASSLYMNTEAFF.

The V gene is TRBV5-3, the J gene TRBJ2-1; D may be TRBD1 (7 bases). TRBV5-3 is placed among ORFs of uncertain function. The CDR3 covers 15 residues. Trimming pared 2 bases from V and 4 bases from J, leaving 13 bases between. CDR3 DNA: TGTGCCAGAAGCTTCGGACAGGCGGGATACAATGAGCAGTTCTTC. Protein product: CARSFGQAGYNEQFF.

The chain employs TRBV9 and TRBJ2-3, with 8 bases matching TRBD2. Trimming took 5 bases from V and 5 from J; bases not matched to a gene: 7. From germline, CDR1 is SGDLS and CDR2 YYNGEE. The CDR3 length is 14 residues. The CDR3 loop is CASRASSGGDTQYF. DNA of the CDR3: TGTGCCAGCAGGGCTAGCAGCGGGGGAGATACGCAGTATTTT.

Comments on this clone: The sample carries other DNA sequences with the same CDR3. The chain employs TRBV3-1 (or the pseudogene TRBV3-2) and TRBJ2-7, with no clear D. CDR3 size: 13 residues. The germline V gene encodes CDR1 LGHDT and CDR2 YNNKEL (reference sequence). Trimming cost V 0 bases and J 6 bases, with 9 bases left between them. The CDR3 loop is CASSQEGTGEQYV. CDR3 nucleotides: TGTGCCAGCAGCCAAGAGGGTACGGGCGAGCAGTACGTC.

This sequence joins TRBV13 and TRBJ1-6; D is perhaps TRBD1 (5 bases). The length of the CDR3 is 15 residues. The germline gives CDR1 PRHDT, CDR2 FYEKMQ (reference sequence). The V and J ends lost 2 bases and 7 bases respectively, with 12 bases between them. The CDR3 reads CASSLKDSNNSPLHF. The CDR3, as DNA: TGTGCCAGCAGCTTAAAAGACAGCAACAATTCACCCCTCCACTTT.

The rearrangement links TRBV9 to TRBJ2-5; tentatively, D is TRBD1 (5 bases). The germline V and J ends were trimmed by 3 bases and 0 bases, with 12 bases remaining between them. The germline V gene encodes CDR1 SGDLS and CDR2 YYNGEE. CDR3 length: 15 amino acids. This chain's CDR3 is CASSASSGHQETQYF. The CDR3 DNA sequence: TGTGCCAGCAGCGCGTCCTCAGGGCACCAAGAGACCCAGTACTTC.

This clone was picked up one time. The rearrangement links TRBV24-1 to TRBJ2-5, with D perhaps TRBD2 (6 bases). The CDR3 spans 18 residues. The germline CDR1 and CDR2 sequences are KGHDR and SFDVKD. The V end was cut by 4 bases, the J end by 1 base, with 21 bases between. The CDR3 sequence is CATSDPQERAGSQETQYF. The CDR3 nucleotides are TGTGCCACCAGTGACCCTCAGGAGAGGGCGGGAAGCCAAGAGACCCAGTACTTC.

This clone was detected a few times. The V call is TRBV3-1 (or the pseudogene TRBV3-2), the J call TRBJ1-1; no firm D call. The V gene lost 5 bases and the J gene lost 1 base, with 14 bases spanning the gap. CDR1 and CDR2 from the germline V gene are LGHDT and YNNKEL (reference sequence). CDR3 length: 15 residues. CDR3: CASSKSGMGNTEAFF. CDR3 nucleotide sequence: TGTGCCAGCAGCAAAAGCGGGATGGGGAACACTGAAGCTTTCTTT.

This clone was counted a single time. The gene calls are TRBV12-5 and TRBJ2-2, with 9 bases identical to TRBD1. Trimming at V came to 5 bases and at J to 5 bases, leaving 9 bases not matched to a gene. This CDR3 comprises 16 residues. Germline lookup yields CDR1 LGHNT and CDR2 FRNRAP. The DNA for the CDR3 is TGTGCTAGTGGTCCCCTCGGACAGGGGAGAACCGGGGAGCTGTTTTTT. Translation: CASGPLGQGRTGELFF. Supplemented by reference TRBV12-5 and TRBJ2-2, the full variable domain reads DARVTQTPRHKVTEMGQEVTMRCQPILGHNTVFWYRQTMMQGLELLAYFRNRAPLDDSGMPKDRFSAEMPDATLATLKIQPSEPRDSAVYFCASGPLGQGRTGELFFGEGSRLTVL.

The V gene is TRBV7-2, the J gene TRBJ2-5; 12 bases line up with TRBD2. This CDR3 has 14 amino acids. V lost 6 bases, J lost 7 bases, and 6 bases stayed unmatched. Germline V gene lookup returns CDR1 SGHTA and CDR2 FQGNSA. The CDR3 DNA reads TGTGCCAGCAGTCCCTCTAGCGGGGGGGCGACCCAGTACTTC. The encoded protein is CASSPSSGGATQYF.

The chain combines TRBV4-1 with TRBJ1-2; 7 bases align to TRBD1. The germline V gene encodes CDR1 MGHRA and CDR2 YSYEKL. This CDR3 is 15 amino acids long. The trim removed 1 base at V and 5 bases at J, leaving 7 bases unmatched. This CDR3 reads CASSQGTGQYYGYTF. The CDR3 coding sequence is TGCGCCAGCAGCCAAGGGACAGGACAATATTATGGCTACACCTTC.

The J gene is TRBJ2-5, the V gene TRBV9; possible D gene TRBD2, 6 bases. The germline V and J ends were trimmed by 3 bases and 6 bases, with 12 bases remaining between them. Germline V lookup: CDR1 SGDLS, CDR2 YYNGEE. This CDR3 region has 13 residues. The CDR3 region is CASSATSGKTQYF. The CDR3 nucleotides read TGTGCCAGCAGCGCGACTAGTGGCAAGACCCAGTACTTC.

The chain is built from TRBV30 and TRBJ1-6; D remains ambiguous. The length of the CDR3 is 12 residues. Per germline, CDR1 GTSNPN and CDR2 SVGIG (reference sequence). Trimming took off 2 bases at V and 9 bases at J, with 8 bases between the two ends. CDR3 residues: CAWSIAVSPLHF. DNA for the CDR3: TGTGCCTGGAGTATAGCCGTTTCACCCCTCCACTTT.

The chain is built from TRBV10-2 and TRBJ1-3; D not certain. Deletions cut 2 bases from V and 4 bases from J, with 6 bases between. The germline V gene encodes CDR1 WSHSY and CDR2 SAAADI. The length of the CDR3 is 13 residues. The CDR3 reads CASSEQSGNTIYF. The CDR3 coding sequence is TGCGCCAGCAGTGAGCAGTCGGGAAACACCATATATTTT.

In DNA, the CDR3 is TGTGCCAGCAGCTTTCCGCCCGGGTACGGGGGGGACCAAGAGACCCAGTACTTC. Its protein is CASSFPPGYGGDQETQYF. The V gene is TRBV7-2, the J gene TRBJ2-5; TRBD2 matches at 8 bases. Losses at the gene ends were 3 bases for V and 0 bases for J; bases not matched to a gene: 12. The CDR3 totals 18 residues. Germline V gene lookup returns CDR1 SGHTA and CDR2 FQGNSA.

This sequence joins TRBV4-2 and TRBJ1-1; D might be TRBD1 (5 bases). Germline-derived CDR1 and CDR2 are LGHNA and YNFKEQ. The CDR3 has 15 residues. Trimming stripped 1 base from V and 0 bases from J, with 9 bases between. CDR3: CASSQGPGLNTEAFF. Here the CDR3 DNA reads TGTGCCAGCAGCCAAGGTCCAGGGTTGAACACTGAAGCTTTCTTT.

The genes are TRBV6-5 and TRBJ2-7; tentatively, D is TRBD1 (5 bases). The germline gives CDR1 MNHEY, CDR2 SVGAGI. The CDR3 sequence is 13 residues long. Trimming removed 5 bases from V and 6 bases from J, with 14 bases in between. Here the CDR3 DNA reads TGTGCCAGCAGTCTGACTGGGGCCTTCGAGCAGTACGTC. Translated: CASSLTGAFEQYV.

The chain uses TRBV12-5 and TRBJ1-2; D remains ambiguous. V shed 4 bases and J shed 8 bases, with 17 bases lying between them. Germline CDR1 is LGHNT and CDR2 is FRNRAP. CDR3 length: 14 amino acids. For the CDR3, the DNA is TGTGCTAGTGGTTCAGGCGGGCCCCAAAGGGGCTACACCTTC. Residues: CASGSGGPQRGYTF. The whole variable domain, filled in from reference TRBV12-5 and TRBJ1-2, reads DARVTQTPRHKVTEMGQEVTMRCQPILGHNTVFWYRQTMMQGLELLAYFRNRAPLDDSGMPKDRFSAEMPDATLATLKIQPSEPRDSAVYFCASGSGGPQRGYTFGSGTRLTVV.

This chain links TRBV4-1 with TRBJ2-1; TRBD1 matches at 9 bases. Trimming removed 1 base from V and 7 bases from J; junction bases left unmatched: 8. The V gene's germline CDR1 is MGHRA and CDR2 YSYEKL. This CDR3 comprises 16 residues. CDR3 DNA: TGCGCCAGCAGCCAAGGAGAGGACAGGGGATTTAATGAGCAGTTCTTC. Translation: CASSQGEDRGFNEQFF.

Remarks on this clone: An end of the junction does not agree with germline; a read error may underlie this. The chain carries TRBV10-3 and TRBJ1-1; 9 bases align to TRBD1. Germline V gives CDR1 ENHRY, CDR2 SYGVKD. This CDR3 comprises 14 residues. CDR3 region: CANSPRQGDTEAFF. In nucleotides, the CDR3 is TGTGCCAACAGTCCACGACAGGGGGACACTGAAGCTTTCTTT.

CDR3 nucleotide sequence: TGTGCCAGCAGCTTAGGGGGACAGGGTGGTGCTTTCTTT. Its translation: CASSLGGQGGAFF. This sequence joins TRBV7-2 and TRBJ1-1; 9 bases match TRBD1. This CDR3 is 13 amino acids long. The V segment lost 1 base and the J segment 11 bases; nucleotides outside the gene matches: 5. CDR1 SGHTA and CDR2 FQGNSA come from the germline V gene.

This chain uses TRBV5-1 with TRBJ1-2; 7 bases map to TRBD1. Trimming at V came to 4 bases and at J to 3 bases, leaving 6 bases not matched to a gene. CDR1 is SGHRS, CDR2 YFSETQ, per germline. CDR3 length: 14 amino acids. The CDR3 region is CASSATGTDYGYTF. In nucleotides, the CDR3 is TGCGCCAGCAGCGCGACAGGGACAGACTATGGCTACACCTTC.

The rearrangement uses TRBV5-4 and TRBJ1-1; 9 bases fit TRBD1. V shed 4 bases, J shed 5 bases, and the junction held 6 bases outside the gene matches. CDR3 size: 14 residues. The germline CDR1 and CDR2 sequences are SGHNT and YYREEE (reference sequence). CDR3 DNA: TGTGCCAGCAGCCGAACAGGGGGCAGTACTGAAGCTTTCTTT. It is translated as CASSRTGGSTEAFF.

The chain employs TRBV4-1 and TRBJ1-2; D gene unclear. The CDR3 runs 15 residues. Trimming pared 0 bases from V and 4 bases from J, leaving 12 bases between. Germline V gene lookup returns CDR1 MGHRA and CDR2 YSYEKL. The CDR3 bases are TGCGCCAGCAGCCAAGAGCGTACAGTGACCTATGGCTACACCTTC. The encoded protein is CASSQERTVTYGYTF.

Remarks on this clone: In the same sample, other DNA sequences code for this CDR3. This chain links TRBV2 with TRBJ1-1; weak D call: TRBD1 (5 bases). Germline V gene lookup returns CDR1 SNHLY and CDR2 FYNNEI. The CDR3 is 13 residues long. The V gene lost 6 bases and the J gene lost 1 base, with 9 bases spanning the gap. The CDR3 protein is CASRVDRNTEAFF. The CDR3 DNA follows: TGTGCCAGCAGGGTAGACAGGAACACTGAAGCTTTCTTT.

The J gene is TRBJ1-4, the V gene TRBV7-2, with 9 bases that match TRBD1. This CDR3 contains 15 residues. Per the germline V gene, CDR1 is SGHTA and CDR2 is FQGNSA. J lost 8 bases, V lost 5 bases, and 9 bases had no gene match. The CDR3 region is CASSPRTGVEEKLFF. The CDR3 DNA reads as TGTGCCAGCAGCCCACGGACAGGGGTGGAGGAAAAACTGTTTTTT. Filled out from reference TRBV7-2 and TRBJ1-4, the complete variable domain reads GAGVSQSPSNKVTEKGKDVELRCDPISGHTALYWYRQSLGQGLEFLIYFQGNSAPDKSGLPSDRFSAERTGGSVSTLTIQRTQQEDSAVYLCASSPRTGVEEKLFFGSGTQLSVL.